This T cell receptor beta chain stems from a study of regulatory T cells in long-lasting Graves disease. Through Arm-PCR of CDR3 regions and iRepertoire HTBI primers, TCR beta libraries were built. TCRdb re-called the multiplex PCR reads with MiXCR, one entry per CDR3 protein. The data show 400,000 to 650,000 distinct CDR3 sequences, with about 16% seen just once and 20% to 30% held by the top ten. This clonotype has at least ten counts. Time point reported: newly diagnosed GD, antithyroid drugs for less than 3 months. The TCR library was made from RNA that had been extracted from PBMCs in TRIzol. Trimming left V 0 bases short and J 6 bases short, with 12 bases between. Germline-derived CDR1 and CDR2 are MNHEY and SMNVEV (reference sequence). CDR3 size: 15 residues. These same data were also listed under a study on T cells in Graves' hyperthyroidism and ophthalmopathy. As that report states: The study used the HTBI primer set for a first-round RT-PCR of the TCR CDR3.

The chain couples TRBV27 to TRBJ1-5, with no clear D. The source is a woman aged 40-65 years with Graves disease. The material sequenced was peripheral blood mononuclear cells (PBMCs), taken at new diagnosis, from a patient treated with antithyroid drugs. The chain's CDR3 is CASSLSLGSGQPQHF. The CDR3 DNA reads as TGTGCCAGCAGTTTATCGTTGGGGTCTGGTCAGCCCCAGCATTTT.